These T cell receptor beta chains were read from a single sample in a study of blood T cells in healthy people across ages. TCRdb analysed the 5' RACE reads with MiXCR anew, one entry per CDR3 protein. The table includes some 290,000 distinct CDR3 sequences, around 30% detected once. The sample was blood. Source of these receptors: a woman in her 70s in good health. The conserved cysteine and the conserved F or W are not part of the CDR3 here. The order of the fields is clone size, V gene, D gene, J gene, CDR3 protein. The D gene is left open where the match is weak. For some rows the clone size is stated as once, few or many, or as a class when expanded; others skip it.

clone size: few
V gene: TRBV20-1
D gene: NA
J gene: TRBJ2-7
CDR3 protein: SARDPGTQTYEQY

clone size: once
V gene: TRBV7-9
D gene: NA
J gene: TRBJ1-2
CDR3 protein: ASSWGDFFNPYGYT

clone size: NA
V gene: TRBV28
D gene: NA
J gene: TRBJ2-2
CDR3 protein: ASSPPGLNTGELF

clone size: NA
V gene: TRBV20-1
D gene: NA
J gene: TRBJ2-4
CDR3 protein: SALTKNIQY

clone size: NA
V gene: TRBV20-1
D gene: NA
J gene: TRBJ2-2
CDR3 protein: GARMGGARDTGELF

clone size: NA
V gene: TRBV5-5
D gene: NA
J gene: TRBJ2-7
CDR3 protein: ASSPDGFYEQY

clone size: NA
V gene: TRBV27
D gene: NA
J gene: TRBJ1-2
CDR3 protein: ASSPPGLTYGYT

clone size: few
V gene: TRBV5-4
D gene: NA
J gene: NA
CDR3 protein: ASSSYEGYEQY

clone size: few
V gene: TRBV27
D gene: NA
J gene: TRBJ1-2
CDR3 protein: ASREMETYGYT

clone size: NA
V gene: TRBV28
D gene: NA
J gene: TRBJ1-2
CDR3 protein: ATNSGVGYT

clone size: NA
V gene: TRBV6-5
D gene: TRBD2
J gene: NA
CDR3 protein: ASRPAIGGVYEQY

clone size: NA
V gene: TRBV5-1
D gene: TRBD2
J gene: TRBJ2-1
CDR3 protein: ASSPEGTSGYYNEQF

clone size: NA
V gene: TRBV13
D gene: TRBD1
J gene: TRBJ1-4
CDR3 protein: ASSLEQGAGNEKLF

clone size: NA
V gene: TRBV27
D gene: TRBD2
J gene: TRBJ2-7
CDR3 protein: ASSLSGNSYEQY

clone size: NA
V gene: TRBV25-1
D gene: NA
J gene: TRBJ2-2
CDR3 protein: ASSGRTVGELF

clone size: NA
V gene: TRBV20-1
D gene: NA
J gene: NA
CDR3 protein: SARDLGRNYEQY

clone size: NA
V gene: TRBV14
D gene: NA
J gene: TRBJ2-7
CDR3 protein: ASSWGIIYEQY

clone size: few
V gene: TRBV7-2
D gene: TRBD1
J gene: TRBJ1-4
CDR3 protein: ASSLGTGSEKLF

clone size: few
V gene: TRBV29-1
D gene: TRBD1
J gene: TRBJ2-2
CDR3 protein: STGTGGRELF

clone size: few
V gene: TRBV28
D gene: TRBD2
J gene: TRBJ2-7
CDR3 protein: AYGRANYEQY

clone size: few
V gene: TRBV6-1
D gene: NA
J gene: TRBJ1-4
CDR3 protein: ASSWGEKLF

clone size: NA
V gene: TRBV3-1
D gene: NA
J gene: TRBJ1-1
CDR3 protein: ASSQQGAGRNTEAF

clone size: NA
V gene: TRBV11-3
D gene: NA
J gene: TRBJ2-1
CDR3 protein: ASSLGASAQNEQF

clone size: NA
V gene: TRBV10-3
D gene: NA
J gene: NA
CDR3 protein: AIRQEPGYEQY

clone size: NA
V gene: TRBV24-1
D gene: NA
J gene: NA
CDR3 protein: ATSDSERRTNEQF

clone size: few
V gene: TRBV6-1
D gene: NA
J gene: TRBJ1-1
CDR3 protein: ASTLNYPPTDRRTEAF

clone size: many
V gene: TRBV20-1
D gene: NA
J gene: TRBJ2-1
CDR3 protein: SAREEGGSYNEQF

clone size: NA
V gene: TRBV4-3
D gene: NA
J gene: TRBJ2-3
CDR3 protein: ASSQGVYLTDTQY

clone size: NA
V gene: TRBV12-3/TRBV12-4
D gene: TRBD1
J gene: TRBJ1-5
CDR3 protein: ASSPTGDHQPQH

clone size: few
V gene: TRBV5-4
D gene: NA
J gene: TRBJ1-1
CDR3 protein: ASSAGPAGPEAF

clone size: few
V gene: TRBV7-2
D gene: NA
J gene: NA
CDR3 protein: ASSLETAVLGEQY

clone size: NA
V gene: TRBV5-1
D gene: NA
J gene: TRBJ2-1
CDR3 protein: ASSADGNHNEQF

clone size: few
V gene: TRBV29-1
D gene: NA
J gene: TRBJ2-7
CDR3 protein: SVVGGDSLRYEQY

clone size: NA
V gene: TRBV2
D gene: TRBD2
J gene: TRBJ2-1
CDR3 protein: ASSEVAGGLNEQF

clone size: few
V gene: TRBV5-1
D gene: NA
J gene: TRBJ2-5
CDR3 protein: ASSPGREQETQY

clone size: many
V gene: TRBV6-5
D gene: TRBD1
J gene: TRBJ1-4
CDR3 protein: ASSRTGFEKLF

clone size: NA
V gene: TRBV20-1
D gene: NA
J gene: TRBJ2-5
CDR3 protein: SAEEETQY

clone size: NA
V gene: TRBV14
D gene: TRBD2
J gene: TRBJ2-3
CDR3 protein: ASSPRAGVATDTQY

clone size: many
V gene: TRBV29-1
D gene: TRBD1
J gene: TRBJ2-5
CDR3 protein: SVESSGTGETQY

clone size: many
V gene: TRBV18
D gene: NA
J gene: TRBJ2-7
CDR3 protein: ASSPSVTSYEQY

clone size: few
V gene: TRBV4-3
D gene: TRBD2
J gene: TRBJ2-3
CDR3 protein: ASSQGGEGTDTQY

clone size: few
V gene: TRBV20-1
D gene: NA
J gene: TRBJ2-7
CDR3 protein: SARDRGFGSYEQY